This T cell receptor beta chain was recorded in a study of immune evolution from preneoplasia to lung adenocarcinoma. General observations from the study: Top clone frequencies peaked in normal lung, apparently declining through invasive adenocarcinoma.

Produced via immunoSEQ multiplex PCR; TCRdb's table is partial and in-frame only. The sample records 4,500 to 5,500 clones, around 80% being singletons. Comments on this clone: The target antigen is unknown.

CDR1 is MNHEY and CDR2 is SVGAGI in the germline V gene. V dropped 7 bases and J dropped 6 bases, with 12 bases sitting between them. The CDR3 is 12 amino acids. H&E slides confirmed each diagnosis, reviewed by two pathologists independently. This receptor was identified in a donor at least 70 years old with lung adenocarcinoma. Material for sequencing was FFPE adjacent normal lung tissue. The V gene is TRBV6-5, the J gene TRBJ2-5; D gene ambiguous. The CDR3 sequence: CASTSNRQTQYF. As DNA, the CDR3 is TGTGCCAGCACCTCGAACAGACAGACCCAGTACTTC.